This T cell receptor (beta chain) is drawn from a study of metastatic and nonmetastatic thyroid tumors. Study context: The authors compared repertoires across blood and tumor or nodule tissue from malignant and benign thyroid patients.

Overall study findings and caveats: For both blood and tumor, malignant thyroid tumors reportedly showed significantly higher TCR beta diversity than benign nodules did.

Original processing notes: Variation in CDR3 across clinicopathological groups served as the basis for constructing a distant-metastasis classifier in papillary thyroid cancer. With MiXCR, TCRdb reprocessed the PCR reads. What appears here as the V and J calls and clone size reflects TCRdb's work, not the paper's. The sample includes 50,000 to 65,000 clones, approximately 17% of them seen just once. V gave up 2 bases and J gave up 4 bases; unmatched junction bases: 2. This CDR3 has 14 amino acids. CDR1 and CDR2 from the germline V gene are SGHRS and YFSETQ. Patients underwent thyroid surgery, and none had received any treatment before it. This clone occurred many times. Its antigen is unidentified.

The sample taken for sequencing was blood. This chain links TRBV5-1 with TRBJ2-2, with 7 bases fitting TRBD1. This receptor was identified in a female donor with papillary thyroid cancer or a benign thyroid nodule (not recorded which). Some clones in this sample may be carry-over from other donors' samples. This CDR3 reads CASSFGTVTGELFF. The CDR3 DNA reads TGCGCCAGCAGCTTCGGGACAGTCACCGGGGAGCTGTTTTTT.